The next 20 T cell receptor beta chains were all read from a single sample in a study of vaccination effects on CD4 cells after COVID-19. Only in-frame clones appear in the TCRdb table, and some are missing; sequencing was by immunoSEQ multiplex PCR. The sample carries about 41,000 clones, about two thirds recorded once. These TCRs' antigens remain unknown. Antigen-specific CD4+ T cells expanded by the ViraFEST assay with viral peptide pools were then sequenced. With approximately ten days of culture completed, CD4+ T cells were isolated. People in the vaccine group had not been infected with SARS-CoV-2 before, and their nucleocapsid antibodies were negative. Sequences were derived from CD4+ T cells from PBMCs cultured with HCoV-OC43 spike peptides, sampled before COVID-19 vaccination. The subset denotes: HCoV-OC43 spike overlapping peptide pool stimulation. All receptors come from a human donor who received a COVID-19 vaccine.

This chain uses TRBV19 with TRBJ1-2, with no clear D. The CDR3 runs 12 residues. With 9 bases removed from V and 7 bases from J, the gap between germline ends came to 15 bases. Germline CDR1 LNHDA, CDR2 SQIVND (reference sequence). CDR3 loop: CASGRSVGGYTF. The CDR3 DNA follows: TGTGCCAGCGGCCGGTCCGTGGGTGGCTACACCTTC.

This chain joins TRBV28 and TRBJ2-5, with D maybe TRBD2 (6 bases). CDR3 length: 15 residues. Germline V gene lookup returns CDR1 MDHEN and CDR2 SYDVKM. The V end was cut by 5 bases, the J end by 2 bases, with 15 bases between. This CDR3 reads CASSPYGAGQETQYF. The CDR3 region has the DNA TGTGCCAGCAGTCCCTATGGAGCGGGTCAAGAGACCCAGTACTTC.

DNA for the CDR3: TGTGCCAGCAGACAAACCGGGACACCGTCTTTCTTT. This encodes CASRQTGTPSFF. J is TRBJ1-1 and V is TRBV28, with D perhaps matching TRBD1 (6 bases). This CDR3 contains 12 residues. CDR1 and CDR2 from the germline V gene are MDHEN and SYDVKM. Trimming shortened V by 6 bases and J by 12 bases, and 17 bases separated the two germline ends.

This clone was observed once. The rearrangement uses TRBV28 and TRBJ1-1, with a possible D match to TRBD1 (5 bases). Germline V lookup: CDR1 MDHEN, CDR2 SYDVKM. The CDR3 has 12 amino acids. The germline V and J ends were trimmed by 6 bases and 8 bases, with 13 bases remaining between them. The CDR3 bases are TGTGCCAGCAGCCAGAGCCGGGACGAAGCTTTCTTT. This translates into CASSQSRDEAFF. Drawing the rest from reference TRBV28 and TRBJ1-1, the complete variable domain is DVKVTQSSRYLVKRTGEKVFLECVQDMDHENMFWYRQDPGLGLRLIYFSYDVKMKEKGDIPEGYSVSREKKERFSLILESASTNQTSMYLCASSQSRDEAFFGQGTRLTVV.

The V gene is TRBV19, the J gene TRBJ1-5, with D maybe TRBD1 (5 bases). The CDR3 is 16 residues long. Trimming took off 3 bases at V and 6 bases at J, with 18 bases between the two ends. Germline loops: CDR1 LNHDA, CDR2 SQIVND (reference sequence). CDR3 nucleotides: TGTGCCAGTAGTATCACTAAGGGGCTTCGGAGTCAGCCCCAGCATTTT. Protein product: CASSITKGLRSQPQHF.

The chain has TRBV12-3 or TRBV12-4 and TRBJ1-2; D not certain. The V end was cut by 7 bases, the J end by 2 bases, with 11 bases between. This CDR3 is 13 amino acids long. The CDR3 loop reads CASTSGVNYGYTF. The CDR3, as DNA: TGTGCCAGCACCTCGGGCGTAAACTATGGCTACACCTTC.

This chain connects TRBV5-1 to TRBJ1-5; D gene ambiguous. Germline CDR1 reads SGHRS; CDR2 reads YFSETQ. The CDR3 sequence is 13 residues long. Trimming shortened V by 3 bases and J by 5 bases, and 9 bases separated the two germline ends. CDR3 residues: CASSYGVDQPQHF. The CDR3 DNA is TGCGCCAGCAGCTACGGGGTCGATCAGCCCCAGCATTTT.

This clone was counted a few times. This chain's CDR3 is CASSEANLLRQPQHF. As DNA, the CDR3 is TGTGCCAGCAGTGAAGCCAACCTTCTCAGGCAGCCCCAGCATTTT. The chain links TRBV6-1 to TRBJ1-5; no clear D. Between the trimmed V and J ends, which lost 0 bases and 7 bases, there was a span of 13 bases. Germline V gives CDR1 MNHNS, CDR2 SASEGT. There are 15 residues in the CDR3.

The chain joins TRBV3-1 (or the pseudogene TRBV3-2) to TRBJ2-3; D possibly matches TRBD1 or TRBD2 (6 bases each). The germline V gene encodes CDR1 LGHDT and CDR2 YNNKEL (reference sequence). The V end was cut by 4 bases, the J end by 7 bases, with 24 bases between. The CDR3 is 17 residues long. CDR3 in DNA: TGTGCCAGCAGCCTCGGAAGGTCCGGGGGCGCCGTTAATACGCAGTATTTT. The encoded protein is CASSLGRSGGAVNTQYF.

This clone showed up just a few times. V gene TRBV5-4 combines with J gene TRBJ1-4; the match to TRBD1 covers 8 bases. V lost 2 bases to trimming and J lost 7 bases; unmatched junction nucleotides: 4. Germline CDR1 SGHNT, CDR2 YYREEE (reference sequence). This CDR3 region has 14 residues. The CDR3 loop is CASSLQGGSEKLFF. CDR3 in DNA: TGTGCCAGCAGCTTACAGGGGGGAAGTGAAAAACTGTTTTTT.

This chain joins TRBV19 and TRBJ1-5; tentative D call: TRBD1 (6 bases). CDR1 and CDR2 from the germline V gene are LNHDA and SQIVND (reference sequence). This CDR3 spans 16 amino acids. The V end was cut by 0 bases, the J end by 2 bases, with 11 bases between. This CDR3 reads CASSIDQGIGNQPQHF. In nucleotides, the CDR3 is TGTGCCAGTAGTATAGATCAGGGGATCGGCAATCAGCCCCAGCATTTT.

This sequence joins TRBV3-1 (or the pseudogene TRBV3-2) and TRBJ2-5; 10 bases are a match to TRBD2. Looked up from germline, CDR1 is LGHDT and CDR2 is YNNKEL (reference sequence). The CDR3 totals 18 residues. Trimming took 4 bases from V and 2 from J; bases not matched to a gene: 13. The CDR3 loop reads CASSLLTFSGRTQETQYF. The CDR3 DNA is TGTGCCAGCAGCCTCCTAACCTTTAGCGGGAGGACGCAAGAGACCCAGTACTTC.

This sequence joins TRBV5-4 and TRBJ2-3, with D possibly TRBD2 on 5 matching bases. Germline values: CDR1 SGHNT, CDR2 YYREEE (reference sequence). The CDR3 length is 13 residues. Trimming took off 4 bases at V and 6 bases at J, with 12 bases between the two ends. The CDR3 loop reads CASSPRTGDTQYF. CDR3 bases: TGTGCCAGCAGCCCTCGCACGGGGGATACGCAGTATTTT.

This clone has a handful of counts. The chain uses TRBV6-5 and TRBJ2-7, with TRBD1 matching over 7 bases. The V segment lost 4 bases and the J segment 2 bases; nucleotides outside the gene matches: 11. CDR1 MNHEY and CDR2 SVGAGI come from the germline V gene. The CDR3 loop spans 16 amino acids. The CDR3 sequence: CASSSPHRQGPYEQYF. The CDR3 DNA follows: TGTGCCAGCAGTTCACCCCACCGACAGGGCCCCTACGAGCAGTACTTC.

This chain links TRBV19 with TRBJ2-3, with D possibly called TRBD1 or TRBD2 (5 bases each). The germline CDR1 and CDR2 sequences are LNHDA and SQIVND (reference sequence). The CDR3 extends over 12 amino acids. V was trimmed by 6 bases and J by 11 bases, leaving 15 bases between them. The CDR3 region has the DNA TGTGCCAGTAGGGATCAGGGTCGGGGGCAGTATTTT. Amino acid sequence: CASRDQGRGQYF.

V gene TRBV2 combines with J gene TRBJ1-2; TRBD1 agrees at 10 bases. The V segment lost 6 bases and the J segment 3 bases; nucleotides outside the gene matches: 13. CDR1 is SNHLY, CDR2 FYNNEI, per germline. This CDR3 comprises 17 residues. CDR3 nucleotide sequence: TGTGCCAGCAGCTCCGGGACAGGGGTGATGGCCTACTATGGCTACACCTTC. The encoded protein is CASSSGTGVMAYYGYTF. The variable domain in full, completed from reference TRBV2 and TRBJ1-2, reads EPEVTQTPSHQVTQMGQEVILRCVPISNHLYFYWYRQILGQKVEFLVSFYNNEISEKSEIFDDQFSVERPDGSNFTLKIRSTKLEDSAMYFCASSSGTGVMAYYGYTFGSGTRLTVV.

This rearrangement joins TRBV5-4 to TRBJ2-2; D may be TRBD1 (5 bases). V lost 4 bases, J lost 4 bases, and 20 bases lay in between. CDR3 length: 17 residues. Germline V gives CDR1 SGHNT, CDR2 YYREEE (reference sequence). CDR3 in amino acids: CASSRAGWGRTTGELFF. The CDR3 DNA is TGTGCCAGCAGCAGGGCAGGGTGGGGTCGTACCACCGGGGAGCTGTTTTTT.

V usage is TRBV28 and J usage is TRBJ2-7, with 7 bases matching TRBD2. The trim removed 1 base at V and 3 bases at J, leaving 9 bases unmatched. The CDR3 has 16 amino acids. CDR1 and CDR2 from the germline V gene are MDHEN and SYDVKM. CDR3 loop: CASSLLVGSGGYEQYF. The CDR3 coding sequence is TGTGCCAGCAGTTTATTAGTCGGGTCGGGGGGCTACGAGCAGTACTTC. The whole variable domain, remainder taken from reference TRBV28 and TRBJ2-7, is DVKVTQSSRYLVKRTGEKVFLECVQDMDHENMFWYRQDPGLGLRLIYFSYDVKMKEKGDIPEGYSVSREKKERFSLILESASTNQTSMYLCASSLLVGSGGYEQYFGPGTRLTVT.

CDR3 DNA sequence: TGTGCCAGCAGTCCCCAAGGGGGCGAGACCCAGTACTTC. This encodes CASSPQGGETQYF. The chain uses TRBV7-3 and TRBJ2-5; 7 bases map to TRBD1. The CDR3 extends over 13 amino acids. The V segment lost 6 bases and the J segment 5 bases; nucleotides outside the gene matches: 6. CDR1 and CDR2 from the germline V gene are SGHTA and FQGTGA. Based on the CDR3 plus reference TRBV7-3 and TRBJ2-5, the full variable domain is GAGVSQTPSNKVTEKGKYVELRCDPISGHTALYWYRQSLGQGPEFLIYFQGTGAADDSGLPNDRFFAVRPEGSVSTLKIQRTERGDSAVYLCASSPQGGETQYFGPGTRLLVL.

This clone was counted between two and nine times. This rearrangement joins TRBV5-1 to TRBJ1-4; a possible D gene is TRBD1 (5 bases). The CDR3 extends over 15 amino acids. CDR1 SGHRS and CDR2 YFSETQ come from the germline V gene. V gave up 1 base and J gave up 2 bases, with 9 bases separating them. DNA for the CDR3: TGCGCCAGCAGCTTGACTTCAGGGACTAATGAAAAACTGTTTTTT. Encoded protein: CASSLTSGTNEKLFF. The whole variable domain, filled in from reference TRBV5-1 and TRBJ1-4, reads KAGVTQTPRYLIKTRGQQVTLSCSPISGHRSVSWYQQTPGQGLQFLFEYFSETQRNKGNFPGRFSGRQFSNSRSEMNVSTLELGDSALYLCASSLTSGTNEKLFFGSGTQLSVL.